This record looks at one T cell receptor (beta chain) sequence and its context. Its antigen is undetermined. CDR1 is ENHRY and CDR2 is SYGVKD in the germline V gene. The CDR3 length is 15 residues. V dropped 2 bases and J dropped 6 bases, with 16 bases sitting between them. The data were obtained in a study of shared clonotypes between healthy human individuals. Broader study findings: The study sampled only blood, and tissue repertoires likely differ. Clonotype sharing across a few donors was observed for approximately 5% of naive CD4 clonotypes. Large depth notwithstanding, sorted-subset sequencing proved incomplete by rarefaction.

Positive CCR7 selection of CD45RO-negative cells yielded the naive CD8 cells, and terminally differentiated effector memory CD45RA+ cells were excluded. Repertoires were generated with immunoSEQ multiplex PCR, while TCRdb's copy carries only in-frame clones and drops some. The repertoire consists of some 2,000,000 clones, with over 85% occurring once and the leading ten covering 0.9% to 1.4%. This chain links TRBV10-3 with TRBJ1-1; D is undetermined. This receptor was obtained from a man aged 18 to 35 in good health. The sequenced sample consisted of naive CD8+ T cells sorted from blood. CDR3 sequence: CAISEPPGRTSEAFF. The CDR3 DNA reads TGTGCCATCAGTGAGCCTCCCGGTAGAACATCTGAAGCTTTCTTT.